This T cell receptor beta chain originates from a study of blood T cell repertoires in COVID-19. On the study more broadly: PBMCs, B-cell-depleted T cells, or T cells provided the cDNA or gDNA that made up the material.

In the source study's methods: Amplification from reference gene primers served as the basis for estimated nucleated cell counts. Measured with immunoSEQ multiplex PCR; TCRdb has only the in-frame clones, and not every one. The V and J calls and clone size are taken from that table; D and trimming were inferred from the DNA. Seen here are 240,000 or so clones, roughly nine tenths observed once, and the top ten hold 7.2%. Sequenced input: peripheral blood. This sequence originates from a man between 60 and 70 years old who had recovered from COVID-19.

CDR3 nucleotides: TGTGCCAGCAGCTTGTACGGGGAAGGAAACACCATATATTTT. Translated, it gives CASSLYGEGNTIYF. The chain uses TRBV5-6 and TRBJ1-3; D is unclear. CDR1 is SGHDT, CDR2 YYEEEE, per germline. V shed 1 base and J shed 4 bases, with 9 bases lying between them. The CDR3 length is 14 residues.